Below are 26 T cell receptor beta chains sequenced from a single sample in a study of blood T cell repertoires in COVID-19. Clones were read by immunoSEQ multiplex PCR, and TCRdb kept only the in-frame ones, dropping some. This table holds 70,000 to 90,000 clones, approximately 80% found once. The specimen sequenced was peripheral blood. The source of these receptors is a woman aged 55 to 70 with acute or convalescent COVID-19.

This chain connects TRBV18 to TRBJ1-2; 11 nucleotides agree with TRBD1. The CDR3 runs 14 residues. The V gene's germline CDR1 is KGHSH and CDR2 LQKENI. V dropped 3 bases and J dropped 6; count of bases not matched to a gene: 3. CDR3 protein: CASSPDRGRDGYTF. The CDR3 DNA follows: TGTGCCAGCTCACCGGACAGGGGGCGCGATGGCTACACCTTC.

The chain is built from TRBV5-1 and TRBJ2-1, with 9 bases aligning to TRBD1. CDR3 length equals 18 residues. CDR1 and CDR2 (germline): SGHRS, YFSETQ. V dropped 3 bases and J dropped 3; count of bases not matched to a gene: 13. The CDR3 spells CASSSSQTTGGGYNEQFF. CDR3 coding DNA: TGCGCCAGCAGCTCGAGCCAGACAACAGGGGGCGGCTACAATGAGCAGTTCTTC.

The chain combines TRBV18 with TRBJ2-7; 10 bases agree with TRBD1. J gave up 5 bases and V 3 bases, and 13 bases lay outside the gene matches. Germline values: CDR1 KGHSH, CDR2 LQKENI. The CDR3 is 17 residues long. CDR3: CASSPTLRTGGLNEQYV. The CDR3 region has the DNA TGTGCCAGCTCACCGACACTAAGGACAGGGGGTTTGAACGAGCAGTACGTC.

The chain employs TRBV4-1 and TRBJ2-3, with a weak D call TRBD1 (6 bases). The germline V gene encodes CDR1 MGHRA and CDR2 YSYEKL. Trimming took off 4 bases at V and 8 bases at J, with 10 bases between the two ends. There are 12 residues in the CDR3. CDR3 in amino acids: CASSRKGGTQYF. Written as DNA, the CDR3 is TGCGCCAGCAGCCGAAAAGGGGGTACGCAGTATTTT.

The rearrangement joins TRBV4-3 to TRBJ2-2; 10 bases fit TRBD1. Germline-derived CDR1 and CDR2 are LGHNA and YSLEER. The CDR3 has 16 amino acids. Germline trimming cut 1 base from V and 6 bases from J; bases unmatched to any gene: 5. The CDR3 coding sequence is TGCGCCAGCAGCCAAGCGACGGACAGGGGGTCCGGGGAGCTGTTTTTT. Residues: CASSQATDRGSGELFF.

The V gene is TRBV29-1, the J gene TRBJ2-3; D gene uncertain. This CDR3 comprises 12 residues. CDR1 is SQVTM, CDR2 ANQGSEA, per germline. Between the trimmed V and J ends, which lost 0 bases and 3 bases, there was a span of 4 bases. The CDR3 DNA sequence: TGCAGCGTTGAAGATAGTACAGATACGCAGTATTTT. It codes for CSVEDSTDTQYF.

In its sample, this clone ranks as medium-sized. This chain joins TRBV7-2 and TRBJ1-1, with D perhaps matching TRBD1 (6 bases). This CDR3 comprises 13 residues. The germline V gene encodes CDR1 SGHTA and CDR2 FQGNSA. Trimming removed 5 bases at V and 7 bases at J, with 14 bases between. Here the CDR3 reads CASSPTGQYEAFF. CDR3 nucleotides: TGTGCCAGCAGCCCCACCGGACAGTATGAAGCTTTCTTT.

The chain couples TRBV14 to TRBJ1-6; tentatively, D is TRBD1 (5 bases). This CDR3 region has 15 residues. Germline V gene sequence: CDR1 SGHDN, CDR2 FVKESK. The ends were cut back, 4 bases at V and 4 bases at J, with 11 bases in the middle. The CDR3 reads CASSPRQIYNSPLHF. In DNA, the CDR3 is TGTGCCAGCAGCCCCCGACAGATTTATAATTCACCCCTCCACTTT.

The chain is built from TRBV7-2 and TRBJ1-2; TRBD1 matches at 7 bases. V lost 5 bases and J lost 2; bases outside the gene matches: 8. CDR1 SGHTA and CDR2 FQGNSA come from the germline V gene. This CDR3 contains 15 residues. For the CDR3, the DNA is TGTGCCAGCAGCGCAGGGACAGCGTCAAACTATGGCTACACCTTC. Translated, it gives CASSAGTASNYGYTF. Full variable domain (missing parts from reference TRBV7-2 and TRBJ1-2): GAGVSQSPSNKVTEKGKDVELRCDPISGHTALYWYRQSLGQGLEFLIYFQGNSAPDKSGLPSDRFSAERTGGSVSTLTIQRTQQEDSAVYLCASSAGTASNYGYTFGSGTRLTVV.

The CDR3 DNA follows: TGTGCCAGCAGAGCCAGGGGCGGTTCCCACGAGCAGTACTTC. It codes for CASRARGGSHEQYF. V and J are TRBV13 and TRBJ2-7, with D tentatively TRBD1 (6 bases). The V gene lost 6 bases and the J gene lost 5 bases, with 17 bases spanning the gap. Germline loops: CDR1 PRHDT, CDR2 FYEKMQ (reference sequence). CDR3 size: 14 residues.

The sample holds one count of this clone. CDR3 coding DNA: TGTGCCAGCAGCTTAGAAGGGGGCTATAGCACAGATACGCAGTATTTT. Amino acids: CASSLEGGYSTDTQYF. This chain joins TRBV7-2 and TRBJ2-3; TRBD1 agrees at 7 bases. This CDR3 contains 16 residues. CDR1 and CDR2 from the germline V gene are SGHTA and FQGNSA. With V trimmed by 1 base and J by 0 bases, 4 bases remained unmatched. Complete variable domain (other parts from reference TRBV7-2 and TRBJ2-3): GAGVSQSPSNKVTEKGKDVELRCDPISGHTALYWYRQSLGQGLEFLIYFQGNSAPDKSGLPSDRFSAERTGGSVSTLTIQRTQQEDSAVYLCASSLEGGYSTDTQYFGPGTRLTVL.

The rearrangement uses TRBV7-3 and TRBJ1-2; 7 bases line up with TRBD1. Germline CDR1 and CDR2: SGHTA and FQGTGA. The CDR3 covers 14 residues. V gave up 2 bases and J gave up 7 bases; unmatched junction bases: 7. The CDR3 DNA reads as TGTGCCAGCAGCTTAGGAGGGGGCGCGGGTGGCTACACCTTC. This codes for CASSLGGGAGGYTF. The whole variable domain, filled in from reference TRBV7-3 and TRBJ1-2, reads GAGVSQTPSNKVTEKGKYVELRCDPISGHTALYWYRQSLGQGPEFLIYFQGTGAADDSGLPNDRFFAVRPEGSVSTLKIQRTERGDSAVYLCASSLGGGAGGYTFGSGTRLTVV.

The V call is TRBV24-1, the J call TRBJ1-5; 7 bases fit TRBD1. This CDR3 is built from 16 residues. Germline lookup yields CDR1 KGHDR and CDR2 SFDVKD. With V trimmed by 2 bases and J by 5 bases, 8 bases remained unmatched. Written as DNA, the CDR3 is TGTGCCACCAGTGATTCTCGACAGGGACGGTATCAGCCCCAGCATTTT. As protein: CATSDSRQGRYQPQHF.

The genes are TRBV6-1 and TRBJ2-2; 7 bases are a match to TRBD2. With V trimmed by 0 bases and J by 1 base, 8 bases remained unmatched. Germline V gives CDR1 MNHNS, CDR2 SASEGT. The CDR3 has 18 residues. CDR3 residues: CASSEAETSWGNTGELFF. CDR3 DNA: TGTGCCAGCAGTGAAGCCGAGACTAGCTGGGGGAACACCGGGGAGCTGTTTTTT.

The gene calls are TRBV7-6 and TRBJ2-2, with 7 nucleotides matching TRBD2. The CDR3 sequence is 16 residues long. Trimming removed 0 bases from V and 4 bases from J; junction bases left unmatched: 5. The germline CDR1 and CDR2 sequences are SGHVS and FNYEAQ. The CDR3: CASSLAASGFTGELFF. DNA for the CDR3: TGTGCCAGCAGCTTAGCGGCTAGCGGTTTCACCGGGGAGCTGTTTTTT.

The CDR3 DNA follows: TGTGCCAGCAGTGCCCGATTACCCCAGGGTGGGTCACCCCTCCACTTT. Encoded protein: CASSARLPQGGSPLHF. This chain uses TRBV6-1 with TRBJ1-6, with D perhaps matching TRBD1 (5 bases). Trimming took 4 bases from V and 10 from J, leaving 20 bases between them. The CDR3 sequence is 16 residues long. From germline, CDR1 is MNHNS and CDR2 SASEGT.

The V and J genes are TRBV4-1 and TRBJ2-2; TRBD1 aligns across 9 bases. The junction had 2 bases not matched to a gene; V was cut back by 1 base and J by 5 bases. In germline, CDR1 is MGHRA, CDR2 YSYEKL. The CDR3 totals 15 residues. The CDR3 region is CASSQGGTGTGELFF. CDR3 sequence (DNA): TGCGCCAGCAGCCAAGGAGGGACAGGGACCGGGGAGCTGTTTTTT.

This chain uses TRBV6-5 with TRBJ2-1; D ambiguous. The CDR3 runs 14 residues. V shed 2 bases and J shed 2 bases, with 7 bases lying between them. CDR1 is MNHEY and CDR2 is SVGAGI in the germline V gene. CDR3 protein: CASSYEDPYNEQFF. The CDR3 DNA reads TGTGCCAGCAGTTACGAGGATCCCTACAATGAGCAGTTCTTC.

The chain joins TRBV5-1 to TRBJ1-6; 7 nucleotides match TRBD1. The CDR3 spans 14 residues. V lost 0 bases and J lost 6; bases outside the gene matches: 0. CDR1 is SGHRS, CDR2 YFSETQ, per germline. This CDR3 is CASSLGDSNSPLHF. The CDR3 DNA is TGCGCCAGCAGCTTGGGGGACAGTAATTCACCCCTCCACTTT.

The CDR3 bases are TGTGCCAGCAGCTTTGACATTCATGACACTGAAGCTTTCTTT. It translates to CASSFDIHDTEAFF. The chain uses TRBV11-1 and TRBJ1-1, with unresolved D. The CDR3 extends over 14 amino acids. V was clipped by 3 bases and J by 3 bases, with 11 bases between them. The germline V gene encodes CDR1 SGHAT and CDR2 FQDESV (reference sequence).

V usage is TRBV7-2 and J usage is TRBJ2-3; TRBD2 matches at 14 bases. Germline V CDR1 and CDR2: SGHTA, FQGNSA. CDR3 length equals 14 residues. Trimming cost V 6 bases and J 6 bases; bases outside gene matches: 2. CDR3 nucleotide sequence: TGTGCCAGCAGACGGACTAGCGGGGGGGATACGCAGTATTTT. This codes for CASRRTSGGDTQYF. The whole variable domain, filled in from reference TRBV7-2 and TRBJ2-3, reads GAGVSQSPSNKVTEKGKDVELRCDPISGHTALYWYRQSLGQGLEFLIYFQGNSAPDKSGLPSDRFSAERTGGSVSTLTIQRTQQEDSAVYLCASRRTSGGDTQYFGPGTRLTVL.

The rearrangement joins TRBV10-2 to TRBJ1-1; TRBD1 might be the D (5 bases). Trimming removed 4 bases at V and 11 bases at J, with 14 bases between. Germline loops: CDR1 WSHSY, CDR2 SAAADI. CDR3 size: 12 residues. The CDR3 region is CASSGGKLEAFF. CDR3 DNA: TGCGCCAGCAGTGGGGGCAAGTTGGAGGCTTTCTTT.

The chain combines TRBV6-1 with TRBJ2-7; the D is unclear. The CDR3 is 13 residues long. CDR1 and CDR2 from the germline V gene are MNHNS and SASEGT. V lost 2 bases to trimming and J lost 2 bases, with 7 bases between them. The CDR3 loop reads CASSEWQTYEQYV. As DNA, the CDR3 is TGTGCCAGCAGTGAATGGCAGACCTACGAGCAGTACGTC.

The chain's CDR3 is CASRDRTGNEKLFF. For the CDR3, the DNA is TGTGCCAGCAGAGATCGGACAGGAAATGAAAAACTGTTTTTT. The gene calls are TRBV21-1 and TRBJ1-4; TRBD1 reflects the table's D call only, with no check against the DNA. TRBV21-1 is noted as a pseudogene. The CDR3 extends over 14 amino acids.

The chain links TRBV27 to TRBJ1-6, with 9 bases identical to TRBD1. Germline V gene sequence: CDR1 MNHEY, CDR2 SMNVEV (reference sequence). Losses at the gene ends were 3 bases for V and 7 bases for J; bases not matched to a gene: 4. The length of the CDR3 is 15 residues. In DNA form, the CDR3 reads TGTGCCAGCAGTTTCGCGGGACAGGGAAATTCACCCCTCCACTTT. This codes for CASSFAGQGNSPLHF.

This clone has only one observation. This chain's CDR3 is CASSQRSGDRVDSPLHF. CDR3 DNA: TGTGCCAGCAGCCAGCGGTCGGGAGACAGGGTAGATTCACCCCTCCACTTT. V usage is TRBV7-2 and J usage is TRBJ1-6; the match to TRBD1 covers 7 bases. Per the germline V gene, CDR1 is SGHTA and CDR2 is FQGNSA. V was pared by 5 bases and J by 8 bases, with 15 bases of the junction left unmatched. The CDR3 runs 17 residues.